The rows below give T cell receptor beta chains drawn from one sample of a study of early stage breast cancer tumors. Profiled with immunoSEQ multiplex PCR; TCRdb holds only in-frame clones, not every one. This table holds about 70,000 clones, 75% to 90% found once. The specimen was blood. These receptors were collected from a person aged 35-50 years with breast cancer. Each CDR3 is given with its conserved first and last residue. Fields, in order: V gene, clone size, D gene, J gene, CDR3 protein, CDR3 DNA. A D gene is named only where the DNA matches it firmly. Expanded clones are given a class, and other clones once, few, many or no size at all.

TRBV5-1	.	.	TRBJ1-1	CASSLGSLGGTEAFF	TGCGCCAGCAGCTTGGGGAGCTTAGGGGGCACTGAAGCTTTCTTT
TRBV30	.	.	TRBJ1-4	CAWTPGQGEKLFF	TGTGCCTGGACCCCGGGCCAAGGAGAAAAACTGTTTTTT
TRBV19	.	TRBD1	TRBJ1-5	CASSPGQRSNQPQHF	TGTGCCAGTAGCCCGGGACAGAGATCCAATCAGCCCCAGCATTTT
TRBV4-2	.	.	TRBJ1-1	CASSQDVLNTEAFF	TGTGCCAGCAGCCAAGACGTCCTGAACACTGAAGCTTTCTTT
TRBV14	.	TRBD2	TRBJ2-3	CASSHHRTSGRWGTDTQYF	TGTGCCAGCAGCCACCACAGGACTAGCGGGAGGTGGGGCACAGATACGCAGTATTTT
TRBV7-2	.	.	TRBJ2-5	CASSLGDRFQETQYF	TGTGCCAGCAGCTTAGGAGACAGGTTCCAAGAGACCCAGTACTTC
TRBV28	.	.	TRBJ1-5	CASSLGFEAQPQHF	TGTGCCAGCAGTTTGGGCTTTGAGGCTCAGCCCCAGCATTTT
TRBV30	.	.	TRBJ1-1	CAWSAGALRAEAFF	TGTGCCTGGAGTGCCGGGGCCCTTCGGGCTGAAGCTTTCTTT
TRBV11-3	.	.	TRBJ2-1	CASSLVAGSPRGEQFF	TGTGCCAGCAGCTTAGTCGCTGGGTCCCCCCGGGGTGAGCAGTTCTTC
TRBV9	once	.	TRBJ1-1	CASSVQQALNTEAFF	TGTGCCAGCAGCGTTCAACAGGCCTTGAACACTGAAGCTTTCTTT
TRBV9	.	TRBD1	TRBJ1-1	CASSLTTGTNTEAFF	TGTGCCAGCAGCCTTACGACAGGGACGAACACTGAAGCTTTCTTT
TRBV7-9	once	.	TRBJ1-6	CASSSGNSPLHF	TGTGCCAGCAGCTCAGGGAATTCACCCCTCCACTTT
TRBV21-1	.	.	TRBJ1-5	CASSIEDRGWNQPQHF	TGTGCCAGCAGCATAGAGGACAGGGGGTGGAATCAGCCCCAGCATTTT
TRBV6-5	.	.	TRBJ1-1	CASTPAGMNTEAFF	TGTGCCAGCACGCCCGCAGGGATGAACACTGAAGCTTTCTTT
TRBV27	once	.	TRBJ1-5	CASSLGGGRQPQHF	TGTGCCAGCAGTTTAGGAGGAGGTCGTCAGCCCCAGCATTTT
TRBV9	.	TRBD2	TRBJ2-1	CASSVEGSGTYNEQFF	TGTGCCAGCAGCGTAGAGGGTAGCGGGACCTACAATGAGCAGTTCTTC
TRBV30	.	.	TRBJ2-7	CAWSPIDSSYEQYF	TGTGCCTGGAGTCCGATTGACAGCTCCTACGAGCAGTACTTC
TRBV29-1	.	.	TRBJ2-7	CSVVGGSFYEQYF	TGCAGTGTTGTTGGGGGATCATTCTACGAGCAGTACTTC
TRBV5-6	.	.	TRBJ2-7	CASSLQGEVSYEQYF	TGTGCCAGCAGCTTGCAGGGGGAGGTTTCCTACGAGCAGTACTTC
TRBV7-3	.	.	TRBJ2-5	CASTTGDSGETQYF	TGTGCCAGCACCACGGGTGATTCTGGGGAGACCCAGTACTTC
TRBV5-1	few	TRBD1	TRBJ1-1	CASRTGLTEAFF	TGCGCCAGCAGGACAGGGTTGACTGAAGCTTTCTTT
TRBV7-8	.	.	TRBJ1-1	CASSRGQRGAFF	TGTGCCAGCAGCCGGGGACAAAGAGGAGCTTTCTTT
TRBV4-1	.	.	TRBJ2-7	CASSQGIGEYEQYF	TGCGCCAGCAGCCAAGGGATTGGGGAATACGAGCAGTACTTC
TRBV7-8	.	TRBD2	TRBJ2-5	CASSRRTSVQETQYF	TGTGCCAGCAGCCGGAGGACTAGCGTTCAAGAGACCCAGTACTTC
TRBV2	.	.	TRBJ1-5	CASSGTGIQPQHF	TGTGCCAGCAGTGGAACAGGGATTCAGCCCCAGCATTTT
TRBV7-8	.	TRBD1	TRBJ1-2	CASSLGPGGLNYGYTF	TGTGCCAGCAGCTTAGGTCCAGGGGGCTTAAACTATGGCTACACCTTC
TRBV28	.	TRBD2	TRBJ2-3	CASSLYPGGTDTQYF	TGTGCCAGCAGTTTATATCCGGGAGGGACAGATACGCAGTATTTT
TRBV30	once	.	TRBJ1-3	CAWKLLGTVSGNTIYF	TGTGCCTGGAAACTCCTGGGAACAGTCTCTGGAAACACCATATATTTT
TRBV7-9	.	.	TRBJ1-4	CASSTGHRNEKLFF	TGTGCCAGCAGCACCGGACACCGAAATGAAAAACTGTTTTTT
TRBV18	.	.	TRBJ1-4	CASSLKSGTNEKLFF	TGTGCCAGCTCACTAAAATCGGGGACTAATGAAAAACTGTTTTTT
TRBV2	.	.	TRBJ2-7	CASRKADYEQYF	TGTGCCAGCAGGAAGGCCGACTACGAGCAGTACTTC
TRBV19	.	TRBD2	TRBJ2-5	CASSLRLAGGWETQYF	TGTGCCAGTAGTTTACGACTAGCGGGAGGATGGGAGACCCAGTACTTC
TRBV7-9	.	TRBD1	TRBJ1-2	CASSLGQGADGYTF	TGTGCCAGCAGCTTAGGCCAGGGGGCGGATGGCTACACCTTC
TRBV29-1	.	TRBD2	TRBJ2-3	CSLREGRDTQYF	TGCAGCCTGCGGGAGGGCCGGGATACGCAGTATTTT
TRBV29-1	.	.	TRBJ1-1	CSVHTVMNTEAFF	TGCAGCGTGCATACAGTAATGAACACTGAAGCTTTCTTT
TRBV2	.	.	TRBJ1-2	CASSDPGKHYGYTF	TGTGCCAGCAGTGACCCGGGGAAGCACTATGGCTACACCTTC
TRBV4-1	.	.	TRBJ2-5	CASSQDMKGRSALTETQYF	TGCGCCAGCAGCCAAGATATGAAGGGGCGATCGGCTTTGACGGAGACCCAGTACTTC
TRBV2	few	.	TRBJ1-4	CASSRRSNEKLFF	TGTGCCAGCAGTCGCAGATCTAATGAAAAACTGTTTTTT
TRBV18	.	TRBD1	TRBJ2-1	CASSPGTVHNEQFF	TGTGCCAGCTCACCCGGGACAGTTCACAATGAGCAGTTCTTC
TRBV5-1	once	.	TRBJ2-3	CASRLARSADTQYF	TGCGCCAGCAGATTGGCCAGATCCGCAGATACGCAGTATTTT
TRBV5-1	.	.	TRBJ1-1	CASSLGLTNTEAFF	TGCGCCAGCAGCTTGGGACTTACGAACACTGAAGCTTTCTTT
TRBV6-1	.	TRBD2	TRBJ2-7	CASRTSGSYEQYF	TGTGCCAGCAGGACTAGCGGGAGCTACGAGCAGTACTTC